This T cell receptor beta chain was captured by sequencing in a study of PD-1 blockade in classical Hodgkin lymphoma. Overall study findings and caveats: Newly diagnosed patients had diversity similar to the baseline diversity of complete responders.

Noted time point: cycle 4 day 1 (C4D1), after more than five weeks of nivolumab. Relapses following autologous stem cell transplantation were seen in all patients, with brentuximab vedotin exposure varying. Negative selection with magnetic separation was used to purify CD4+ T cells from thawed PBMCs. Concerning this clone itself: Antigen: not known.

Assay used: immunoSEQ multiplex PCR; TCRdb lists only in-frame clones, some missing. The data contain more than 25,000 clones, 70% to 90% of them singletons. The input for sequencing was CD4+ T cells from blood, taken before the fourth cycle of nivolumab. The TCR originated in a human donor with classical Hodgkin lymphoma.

The CDR3 nucleotides are TGTGCCAGCAGTGATCGGGGTCTGAGCACAGATACGCAGTATTTT. Encoded protein: CASSDRGLSTDTQYF. V usage is TRBV2 and J usage is TRBJ2-3, with D possibly TRBD2 on 5 matching bases. With 3 bases removed from V and 0 bases from J, the gap between germline ends came to 10 bases. The germline gives CDR1 SNHLY, CDR2 FYNNEI. The CDR3 is made up of 15 amino acids.